Listed here are 31 T cell receptor beta chains from one sample, sequenced in a study of neurological immune-mediated disorders. TCRdb reprocessed the 5' RACE reads via MiXCR and lists one record per CDR3 protein. The table has some 83,000 distinct CDR3 sequences, just over 2.5% seen once. The sequenced sample was PBMCs. Receptors originate from a young woman with multiple sclerosis.

This clonotype was counted ten times or more. The chain couples TRBV10-2 to TRBJ1-5; the match to TRBD1 covers 8 bases. Trimming cost V 6 bases and J 3 bases; bases outside gene matches: 4. Germline CDR1 WSHSY, CDR2 SAAADI. The CDR3 sequence is 14 residues long. CDR3 bases: TGCGCCAGCAGGACAGGGGCGGACAATCAGCCCCAGCATTTT. Encoded protein: CASRTGADNQPQHF.

Comment on this clonotype: A much more abundant neighbour one base away suggests this may be a read error. The CDR3 DNA follows: TGTGCCAGCAGCACGACAGGGAAGGGCCAAGAGAACCAGTACTTC. This codes for CASSTTGKGQENQYF. This chain joins TRBV7-2 and TRBJ2-5, with 7 positions matching TRBD1. The CDR3 runs 15 residues. Germline V gene data show CDR1 as SGHTA and CDR2 as FQGNSA. Variable domain in full (rest from reference TRBV7-2 and TRBJ2-5): GAGVSQSPSNKVTEKGKDVELRCDPISGHTALYWYRQSLGQGLEFLIYFQGNSAPDKSGLPSDRFSAERTGGSVSTLTIQRTQQEDSAVYLCASSTTGKGQENQYFGPGTRLLVL.

This clonotype was seen many times. The chain couples TRBV5-5 to TRBJ2-1, with TRBD1 as a possible D gene (5 bases). This CDR3 is built from 14 residues. Trimming took 2 bases from V and 4 from J, leaving 10 bases between them. CDR1 and CDR2 from the germline V gene are SGHKS and YYEKEE (reference sequence). Here the CDR3 reads CASSLRTRYNEQFF. The CDR3 DNA follows: TGTGCCAGCAGCTTACGGACACGTTACAATGAGCAGTTCTTC.

This clonotype was observed many times. This chain connects TRBV6-2 or TRBV6-3 to TRBJ2-5, with a tentative D call TRBD2 (5 bases). CDR1 is MNHEY and CDR2 is SVGEGT in the germline V gene. With 7 bases removed from V and 1 base from J, the gap between germline ends came to 7 bases. The CDR3 runs 12 residues. In DNA form, the CDR3 reads TGTGCCAGCATGCGGGTCCAAGAGACCCAGTACTTC. Its translation: CASMRVQETQYF.

This clonotype was recorded many times. This sequence joins TRBV11-3 and TRBJ2-1; 10 nucleotides agree with TRBD1. Per the germline V gene, CDR1 is SGHNT and CDR2 is YENEEA. CDR3 length: 15 amino acids. Unmatched junction bases numbered 6, after V lost 6 bases and J lost 4 bases. CDR3 in amino acids: CASRATGQGYNEQFF. The DNA for the CDR3 is TGTGCCAGCAGAGCTACGGGACAGGGGTACAATGAGCAGTTCTTC.

This clonotype was found many times. The rearrangement joins TRBV9 to TRBJ2-5; D possibly corresponds to TRBD2 (7 bases). The V and J ends lost 1 base and 5 bases respectively, with 18 bases between them. The CDR3 extends over 16 amino acids. Germline values: CDR1 SGDLS, CDR2 YYNGEE. DNA for the CDR3: TGTGCCAGCAGCGTACTCGGGGGGCCGGTTGGGGAGACCCAGTACTTC. Encoded protein: CASSVLGGPVGETQYF.

This clonotype was counted ten times or more. A junction boundary mismatches the germline segment, possibly from a read error. The J gene is TRBJ1-6, the V gene TRBV9; 7 bases are shared with TRBD1. The CDR3 spans 15 residues. Germline-derived CDR1 and CDR2 are SGDLS and YYNGEE. CDR3 nucleotide sequence: TGTGCCAACAGCGCGCGACAGGGATGGAATTCACCCCTCCACTTT. Translation gives CANSARQGWNSPLHF.

In its sample, this clonotype was seen many times. V usage is TRBV19 and J usage is TRBJ1-1; no definite D call. Between the trimmed V and J ends, which lost 0 bases and 2 bases, there was a span of 10 bases. The CDR3 spans 15 residues. The germline V gene has CDR1 LNHDA and CDR2 SQIVND (reference sequence). The CDR3 spells CASSIEKTDNTEAFF. The DNA for the CDR3 is TGTGCCAGTAGTATAGAAAAGACGGATAACACTGAAGCTTTCTTT.

This clonotype was picked up many times. The J gene is TRBJ2-7, the V gene TRBV12-3 or TRBV12-4, with TRBD2 matching 7 bases. The CDR3 sequence is 15 residues long. The J segment lost 3 bases and the V segment lost 3 bases, leaving 8 bases of the junction unmatched. The chain's CDR3 is CASSLVRGGDYEQYF. Written as DNA, the CDR3 is TGTGCCAGCAGTTTGGTCCGGGGAGGGGACTACGAGCAGTACTTC.

This clonotype was seen many times. This chain uses TRBV12-3 or TRBV12-4 with TRBJ2-7, with 8 bases matching TRBD2. J gave up 5 bases and V 7 bases, and 16 bases lay outside the gene matches. This CDR3 has 16 amino acids. The CDR3 region has the DNA TGTGCCAGCACGCCCCCCGGGACTAGGATTGGACACGAGCAGTACTTC. This sequence encodes CASTPPGTRIGHEQYF.

This clonotype came up many times. The chain joins TRBV7-2 to TRBJ2-7; D is uncertain. Germline CDR1 reads SGHTA; CDR2 reads FQGNSA. Trimming left V 5 bases short and J 4 bases short, with 9 bases between. The CDR3 extends over 12 amino acids. The DNA for the CDR3 is TGTGCCAGCAGCGCCCAGAGATACGAGCAGTACTTC. It specifies CASSAQRYEQYF.

Many counts were recorded for this clonotype. The chain recombines TRBV5-1 with TRBJ2-2, with D perhaps matching TRBD1 (5 bases). Trimming left V 2 bases short and J 5 bases short, with 13 bases between. There are 15 residues in the CDR3. Germline V gene data show CDR1 as SGHRS and CDR2 as YFSETQ. The CDR3 is CASSFRTSETGELFF. CDR3 nucleotides: TGCGCCAGCAGCTTTCGGACATCAGAGACCGGGGAGCTGTTTTTT.

This clonotype was found many times. One end of the junction varies from germline; a read error may be responsible. The chain couples TRBV7-2 to TRBJ2-7; TRBD2 matches at 7 bases. The CDR3 has 13 residues. The germline CDR1 and CDR2 sequences are SGHTA and FQGNSA. CDR3 DNA sequence: TGTGCCAGCAGCATAGCGGGTTATAACGAGCAGTACTTC. It translates to CASSIAGYNEQYF.

There are many counts of this clonotype. The V call is TRBV7-2, the J call TRBJ2-3; the D is unclear. Between the trimmed V and J ends, which lost 1 base and 2 bases, there was a span of 10 bases. Germline values: CDR1 SGHTA, CDR2 FQGNSA. The CDR3 extends over 15 amino acids. The DNA of the CDR3 is TGTGCCAGCAGCTTAGTCGTGACTGTCACAGATACGCAGTATTTT. Translating it yields CASSLVVTVTDTQYF.

A word on this clonotype: A clone one base away is much larger, so this may be a read error. The chain uses TRBV11-1 and TRBJ2-3; perhaps TRBD1 as D (6 bases). V lost 5 bases and J lost 6, with 18 bases in between. The CDR3 consists of 15 residues. Germline CDR1 is SGHAT and CDR2 is FQDESV (reference sequence). The CDR3 sequence is CASSAGGGIADTQYF. CDR3 nucleotides: TGTGCCAGCAGCGCCGGTGGGGGCATCGCGGATACGCAGTATTTT. The full variable domain, its missing parts supplied by reference TRBV11-1 and TRBJ2-3, is EAEVAQSPRYKITEKSQAVAFWCDPISGHATLYWYRQILGQGPELLVQFQDESVVDDSQLPKDRFSAERLKGVDSTLKIQPAELGDSAMYLCASSAGGGIADTQYFGPGTRLTVL.

In its sample, this clonotype was seen once. The CDR3 does not close with the conserved phenylalanine or tryptophan, likely indicating a read error. The genes are TRBV10-3 and TRBJ2-7; perhaps TRBD2 as D (7 bases). The CDR3 spans 13 residues. Germline-derived CDR1 and CDR2 are ENHRY and SYGVKD. The CDR3 nucleotides are TGTGCGTCCCGGGGGCTAGCGGTCTACGAGCAGTACATA. It translates to CASRGLAVYEQYI.

In its sample, this clonotype was seen many times. The V gene is TRBV9, the J gene TRBJ1-2; TRBD1 agrees at 10 bases. From germline, CDR1 is SGDLS and CDR2 YYNGEE. CDR3 length: 15 amino acids. J was trimmed by 4 bases and V by 2 bases; bases with no gene match: 5. CDR3 sequence: CASSVQTGGFYGYTF. In nucleotides, the CDR3 is TGTGCCAGCAGCGTGCAGACAGGGGGCTTCTATGGCTACACCTTC.

In this sample, this clonotype turned up many times. The chain recombines TRBV19 with TRBJ2-1, with a tentative D call TRBD2 (5 bases). V was pared by 4 bases and J by 11 bases, with 15 bases between. CDR3 length: 13 residues. Germline-derived CDR1 and CDR2 are LNHDA and SQIVND (reference sequence). The DNA for the CDR3 is TGTGCCAGTAGTAACGGGGTTAGGCGACAGCAGTTCTTC. Translating gives CASSNGVRRQQFF. The full variable domain, in which reference TRBV19 and TRBJ2-1 provide the parts outside the CDR3, is DGGITQSPKYLFRKEGQNVTLSCEQNLNHDAMYWYRQDPGQGLRLIYYSQIVNDFQKGDIAEGYSVSREKKESFPLTVTSAQKNPTAFYLCASSNGVRRQQFFGPGTRLTVL.

This clonotype came up many times. V is TRBV10-3 and J is TRBJ2-7; the D is unclear. This CDR3 has 11 amino acids. Germline V gives CDR1 ENHRY, CDR2 SYGVKD. Trimming shortened V by 6 bases and J by 0 bases, and 3 bases separated the two germline ends. CDR3 sequence (DNA): TGTGCCATCAGCACCTCCTACGAGCAGTACTTC. As protein: CAISTSYEQYF.

This clonotype was seen at least ten times. J is TRBJ1-1 and V is TRBV20-1; 9 bases agree with TRBD1. Germline CDR1 and CDR2: DFQATT and SNEGSKA (reference sequence). CDR3 size: 15 residues. V lost 0 bases, J lost 6 bases, and 8 bases stayed unmatched. CDR3 bases: TGCAGTGCTAGAGATTCAACAGGGGGCAGGCCTGAAGCTTTCTTT. It translates to CSARDSTGGRPEAFF.

This clonotype occurred many times. The V call is TRBV12-3 or TRBV12-4, the J call TRBJ1-2; maybe TRBD1 (5 bases). With 5 bases removed from V and 3 bases from J, the gap between germline ends came to 16 bases. The CDR3 totals 15 residues. The CDR3 loop is CASSGGIQGDYGYTF. As DNA, the CDR3 is TGTGCCAGCAGTGGGGGGATCCAAGGGGACTATGGCTACACCTTC.

Ten or more counts support this clonotype. The chain uses TRBV6-6 and TRBJ1-4, with 8 bases that match TRBD1. Trimming at V came to 5 bases and at J to 0 bases, leaving 2 bases not matched to a gene. Germline assignment: CDR1 MNHNY and CDR2 SVGAGI (reference sequence). The CDR3 is made up of 15 amino acids. Here the CDR3 DNA reads TGTGCCAGCAGTGACAGGGGCTCAACTAATGAAAAACTGTTTTTT. Amino acid sequence: CASSDRGSTNEKLFF.

In its sample, this clonotype was seen many times. The chain uses TRBV7-9 and TRBJ2-7; 12 bases agree with TRBD2. V gave up 5 bases and J gave up 2 bases; unmatched junction bases: 13. CDR3 length equals 18 residues. Germline CDR1 reads SEHNR; CDR2 reads FQNEAQ (reference sequence). Here the CDR3 reads CASSPPDFLAGGPYEQYF. DNA for the CDR3: TGTGCCAGCAGCCCACCCGATTTTCTAGCGGGAGGGCCCTACGAGCAGTACTTC.

This clonotype came up many times. This chain uses TRBV10-3 with TRBJ2-7, with D possibly being TRBD1 (5 bases). The V end lost 4 bases, the J end lost 2 bases, and 9 bases lay between the germline ends. The CDR3 totals 13 residues. Germline V gene lookup returns CDR1 ENHRY and CDR2 SYGVKD. CDR3 loop: CAISVGAPYEQYF. CDR3 bases: TGTGCCATCAGTGTTGGGGCCCCCTACGAGCAGTACTTC.

This clonotype was detected many times. The rearrangement joins TRBV29-1 to TRBJ2-3, with D perhaps being TRBD1 or TRBD2 (6 bases each). Germline V gene data show CDR1 as SQVTM and CDR2 as ANQGSEA. The CDR3 has 12 amino acids. Trimming cost V 8 bases and J 2 bases, with 11 bases left between them. The CDR3 sequence: CSQRGHTDTQYF. The DNA for the CDR3 is TGCAGCCAACGGGGGCACACAGATACGCAGTATTTT.

This clonotype was counted many times. The chain joins TRBV14 to TRBJ2-7, with D perhaps matching TRBD2 (6 bases). The CDR3 is 14 amino acids. CDR1 is SGHDN, CDR2 FVKESK, per germline. V was trimmed by 1 base and J by 6 bases, leaving 13 bases between them. As DNA, the CDR3 is TGTGCCAGCAGCCAAGGGGAACTAGCTCGCGAGCAGTACTTC. Its protein product is CASSQGELAREQYF.

This clonotype was detected ten times or more. V gene TRBV19 combines with J gene TRBJ2-1; 9 positions match TRBD2. The germline V gene encodes CDR1 LNHDA and CDR2 SQIVND (reference sequence). CDR3 length equals 14 residues. Germline trimming cut 6 bases from V and 6 bases from J; bases unmatched to any gene: 6. The CDR3 region is CASRDPSGTNEQFF. The CDR3 DNA is TGTGCCAGTAGGGACCCTAGCGGGACCAATGAGCAGTTCTTC. Based on the CDR3 plus reference TRBV19 and TRBJ2-1, the full variable domain is DGGITQSPKYLFRKEGQNVTLSCEQNLNHDAMYWYRQDPGQGLRLIYYSQIVNDFQKGDIAEGYSVSREKKESFPLTVTSAQKNPTAFYLCASRDPSGTNEQFFGPGTRLTVL.

This clonotype showed up many times. The rearrangement links TRBV20-1 to TRBJ2-7; a weak D match, TRBD2 (5 bases). The CDR3 sequence is 13 residues long. CDR1 and CDR2 (germline): DFQATT, SNEGSKA (reference sequence). V was pared by 6 bases and J by 7 bases, with 19 bases between. CDR3 bases: TGCAGTGCCAAGGGCTTATCGGACTGGGAGCAGTACTTC. The encoded protein is CSAKGLSDWEQYF.

In this sample, this clonotype turned up many times. The rearrangement joins TRBV2 to TRBJ1-2; TRBD1 aligns across 7 bases. CDR3 size: 13 residues. Germline V CDR1 and CDR2: SNHLY, FYNNEI. The J segment lost 7 bases and the V segment lost 6 bases, leaving 8 bases of the junction unmatched. CDR3 in amino acids: CASRDPGGGGYTF. The CDR3, as DNA: TGTGCCAGCAGGGACCCAGGGGGAGGTGGCTACACCTTC. The entire variable domain, with the rest obtained from reference TRBV2 and TRBJ1-2, is as follows: EPEVTQTPSHQVTQMGQEVILRCVPISNHLYFYWYRQILGQKVEFLVSFYNNEISEKSEIFDDQFSVERPDGSNFTLKIRSTKLEDSAMYFCASRDPGGGGYTFGSGTRLTVV.

This clonotype has at least ten counts. The chain uses TRBV5-5 and TRBJ2-7; D unresolved. V dropped 1 base and J dropped 0 bases, with 5 bases sitting between them. This CDR3 comprises 13 residues. The V gene's germline CDR1 is SGHKS and CDR2 YYEKEE (reference sequence). The CDR3 reads CASSLQRSYEQYF. The CDR3 DNA reads as TGTGCCAGCAGCTTGCAGCGCTCCTACGAGCAGTACTTC.

In its sample, this clonotype was seen many times. The chain uses TRBV20-1 and TRBJ1-1; D gene uncertain. Trimming removed 2 bases at V and 4 bases at J, with 17 bases between. The CDR3 spans 15 residues. Germline CDR1 reads DFQATT; CDR2 reads SNEGSKA (reference sequence). CDR3 sequence reads: CSARPHLGSFTEAFF. CDR3 DNA: TGCAGTGCTAGACCCCATTTGGGGTCTTTCACTGAAGCTTTCTTT.